A single sample gave rise to the 23 T cell receptor beta chains below, sequenced in a study of blood T cell repertoires in COVID-19. Clones were sequenced by immunoSEQ multiplex PCR, and TCRdb holds only the in-frame ones, with some missing. The sample holds approximately 300,000 clones, about 89% seen once. The sample comprised PBMCs or T cells enriched from blood (not recorded which). Receptor source: a man between 60 and 75 years old who had recovered from COVID-19.

This chain joins TRBV5-1 and TRBJ2-3; D is uncertain. Trimming removed 2 bases at V and 4 bases at J, with 5 bases between. The germline V gene encodes CDR1 SGHRS and CDR2 YFSETQ. The CDR3 runs 12 residues. Here the CDR3 DNA reads TGCGCCAGCAGCTTTTCGGCAGATACGCAGTATTTT. Protein product: CASSFSADTQYF.

V is TRBV29-1 and J is TRBJ2-3; no clear D. V was cut by 4 bases and J by 12 bases, with 11 bases left in between. Germline lookup yields CDR1 SQVTM and CDR2 ANQGSEA. This CDR3 is 10 amino acids long. CDR3 region: CSVGSDSQYF. The CDR3 bases are TGCAGCGTTGGCTCCGACTCACAGTATTTT.

The rearrangement links TRBV28 to TRBJ1-5; D is possibly TRBD1 (6 bases). Germline values: CDR1 MDHEN, CDR2 SYDVKM. CDR3 length: 13 amino acids. Between the trimmed V and J ends, which lost 9 bases and 0 bases, there was a span of 9 bases. The chain's CDR3 is CASPRGSNQPQHF. In DNA, the CDR3 is TGTGCCAGTCCCAGGGGTAGCAATCAGCCCCAGCATTTT.

This chain connects TRBV19 to TRBJ2-1, with TRBD1 matching 11 bases. The V and J ends lost 5 bases and 12 bases, in that order; junction bases with no gene match: 12. Germline assignment: CDR1 LNHDA and CDR2 SQIVND (reference sequence). The CDR3 consists of 15 residues. The CDR3 DNA reads as TGTGCCAGTAGTTCGGACGGACAGGGGGCGTATGGGCAGTTCTTC. This translates into CASSSDGQGAYGQFF. The full variable domain, completed using reference TRBV19 and TRBJ2-1, is DGGITQSPKYLFRKEGQNVTLSCEQNLNHDAMYWYRQDPGQGLRLIYYSQIVNDFQKGDIAEGYSVSREKKESFPLTVTSAQKNPTAFYLCASSSDGQGAYGQFFGPGTRLTVL.

The chain recombines TRBV21-1 with TRBJ2-3; the D segment call TRBD2 is taken from the table without a DNA check. TRBV21-1 is tagged as a pseudogene. CDR3 length: 17 residues. CDR3 sequence: CASSKGPEAGPTDTQYF. CDR3 coding DNA: TGTGCCAGCAGCAAGGGTCCCGAAGCGGGCCCCACAGATACGCAGTATTTT.

This rearrangement joins TRBV6-5 to TRBJ2-7, with 7 bases identical to TRBD2. Germline CDR1 reads MNHEY; CDR2 reads SVGAGI. J lost 9 bases, V lost 7 bases, and 15 bases had no gene match. CDR3 length: 14 residues. For the CDR3, the DNA is TGTGCCAGCAATCCACGGGGGGAGCTCAGGGTGCAGTACTTC. Protein: CASNPRGELRVQYF.

DNA of the CDR3: TGTGCCAGCAGTTACGTATCTGGGGCCCAAGAGACCCAGTACTTC. Residues: CASSYVSGAQETQYF. The chain employs TRBV6-5 and TRBJ2-5, with D tentatively TRBD1 (5 bases). CDR1 MNHEY and CDR2 SVGAGI come from the germline V gene. This CDR3 region has 15 residues. V lost 2 bases, J lost 1 base, and 11 bases lay in between.

CDR3 nucleotide sequence: TGCGCCAGCAGCCCCGGGACTAGCGGGAGGGCCTACAATGAGCAGTTCTTC. Its translation: CASSPGTSGRAYNEQFF. The rearrangement links TRBV5-1 to TRBJ2-1; 16 positions agree with TRBD2. The germline CDR1 and CDR2 sequences are SGHRS and YFSETQ. Trimming removed 4 bases from V and 2 bases from J; junction bases left unmatched: 3. CDR3 length: 17 amino acids.

The chain has TRBV4-2 and TRBJ2-7; the match to TRBD1 covers 9 bases. J gave up 2 bases and V 1 base, and 18 bases lay outside the gene matches. This CDR3 is 20 amino acids long. CDR1 and CDR2 (germline): LGHNA, YNFKEQ. The CDR3 coding sequence is TGTGCCAGCAGCCAAGTAGAGGGGGGGACAGGGCCAGTTTTCCCCTACGAGCAGTACTTC. Translating it yields CASSQVEGGTGPVFPYEQYF.

The chain is built from TRBV18 and TRBJ2-5; D may be TRBD2 (5 bases). The V and J ends lost 6 bases and 4 bases respectively, with 9 bases between them. Germline CDR1 KGHSH, CDR2 LQKENI. The CDR3 extends over 12 amino acids. The CDR3 sequence is CASSPDSETQYF. In DNA, the CDR3 is TGTGCCAGCTCGCCGGACTCAGAGACCCAGTACTTC.

This chain joins TRBV28 and TRBJ1-6; tentatively, D is TRBD1 (6 bases). Germline CDR1 reads MDHEN; CDR2 reads SYDVKM. Trimming shortened V by 2 bases and J by 7 bases, and 15 bases separated the two germline ends. This CDR3 spans 16 amino acids. The CDR3 spells CASSLTAGGRNSPLHF. In DNA, the CDR3 is TGTGCCAGCAGTTTAACGGCGGGGGGCCGGAATTCACCCCTCCACTTT. The variable domain in full, completed from reference TRBV28 and TRBJ1-6, reads DVKVTQSSRYLVKRTGEKVFLECVQDMDHENMFWYRQDPGLGLRLIYFSYDVKMKEKGDIPEGYSVSREKKERFSLILESASTNQTSMYLCASSLTAGGRNSPLHFGNGTRLTVT.

V gene TRBV4-1 combines with J gene TRBJ2-3; D gene uncertain. CDR3 length: 15 amino acids. CDR1 and CDR2 from the germline V gene are MGHRA and YSYEKL. V was clipped by 0 bases and J by 0 bases, with 7 bases between them. The CDR3 bases are TGCGCCAGCAGCCAAGATCTCTCCAGCACAGATACGCAGTATTTT. Its protein product is CASSQDLSSTDTQYF.

This clone was counted only a few times. This chain links TRBV4-2 with TRBJ2-2; D is unclear. The V gene lost 4 bases and the J gene lost 0 bases, with 9 bases spanning the gap. Germline CDR1 LGHNA, CDR2 YNFKEQ. CDR3 size: 15 residues. The CDR3 nucleotides read TGTGCCAGCAGCCCCCTCGCGGCGAACACCGGGGAGCTGTTTTTT. Amino acids: CASSPLAANTGELFF.

This chain links TRBV9 with TRBJ1-4, with 8 bases identical to TRBD1. The CDR3 contains 15 residues. The germline CDR1 and CDR2 sequences are SGDLS and YYNGEE. Germline trimming cut 2 bases from V and 6 bases from J; bases unmatched to any gene: 6. The CDR3 nucleotides are TGTGCCAGCAGCGTCAGGGGGCTGGATTATGAAAAACTGTTTTTT. Translated: CASSVRGLDYEKLFF.

V is TRBV6-5 and J is TRBJ1-1; D might be TRBD1 (6 bases). V was trimmed by 1 base and J by 3 bases, leaving 15 bases between them. The germline V gene encodes CDR1 MNHEY and CDR2 SVGAGI. CDR3 length: 16 amino acids. The CDR3 DNA reads TGTGCCAGCAGTTACTTGAAAGGGGACACTTACACTGAAGCTTTCTTT. This encodes CASSYLKGDTYTEAFF.

The V gene is TRBV10-3, the J gene TRBJ2-6; a possible D gene is TRBD2 (6 bases). This CDR3 region has 16 residues. Trimming pared 11 bases from V and 0 bases from J, leaving 17 bases between. CDR1 ENHRY and CDR2 SYGVKD come from the germline V gene. Written as DNA, the CDR3 is TGTGCCGCACGAGGAGGGTTGTTCTCTGGGGCCAACGTCCTGACTTTC. Translated, it gives CAARGGLFSGANVLTF.

The chain joins TRBV19 to TRBJ1-4; D call uncertain. CDR3 size: 15 residues. The ends were cut back, 5 bases at V and 6 bases at J, with 16 bases in the middle. Looked up from germline, CDR1 is LNHDA and CDR2 is SQIVND (reference sequence). CDR3 loop: CASSPLAPRDEKLFF. The CDR3, as DNA: TGTGCCAGTAGTCCCCTGGCCCCGCGGGATGAAAAACTGTTTTTT.

This clone was recorded once. The genes are TRBV10-1 and TRBJ2-1; TRBD2 matches 9 bases. Germline CDR1 WNHNN, CDR2 SYGVQD (reference sequence). Losses at the gene ends were 1 base for V and 7 bases for J; bases not matched to a gene: 8. The CDR3 spans 16 residues. The DNA of the CDR3 is TGCGCCAGCAGTGAGTTTAGCGGGAGCGGAAGGAATGAGCAGTTCTTC. Its translation: CASSEFSGSGRNEQFF.

CDR3 nucleotide sequence: TGTGCCAGCAGCCCGGGGTCGGCCCTTAATGAAAAACTGTTTTTT. This sequence encodes CASSPGSALNEKLFF. The genes are TRBV7-2 and TRBJ1-4; no definite D call. With 5 bases removed from V and 4 bases from J, the gap between germline ends came to 14 bases. From germline, CDR1 is SGHTA and CDR2 FQGNSA. The CDR3 spans 15 residues. Variable domain in full (rest from reference TRBV7-2 and TRBJ1-4): GAGVSQSPSNKVTEKGKDVELRCDPISGHTALYWYRQSLGQGLEFLIYFQGNSAPDKSGLPSDRFSAERTGGSVSTLTIQRTQQEDSAVYLCASSPGSALNEKLFFGSGTQLSVL.

This clone was recorded a few times. V and J are TRBV3-1 (or the pseudogene TRBV3-2) and TRBJ2-2; 8 nucleotides align to TRBD2. CDR3 length: 20 residues. V was pared by 0 bases and J by 1 base, with 13 bases of the junction left unmatched. Germline values: CDR1 LGHDT, CDR2 YNNKEL (reference sequence). The CDR3 bases are TGTGCCAGCAGCCAAGATAGCGCGGTAGCGGGATACTGGAACACCGGGGAGCTGTTTTTT. Amino acids: CASSQDSAVAGYWNTGELFF.

The rearrangement uses TRBV7-2 and TRBJ2-5; 10 bases line up with TRBD1. This CDR3 spans 15 amino acids. Germline CDR1 reads SGHTA; CDR2 reads FQGNSA. The junction had 1 base not matched to a gene; V was cut back by 1 base and J by 2 bases. In nucleotides, the CDR3 is TGTGCCAGCAGCTTAGTGGACAGGGGGCAAGAGACCCAGTACTTC. Translating gives CASSLVDRGQETQYF. The entire variable domain, with the rest obtained from reference TRBV7-2 and TRBJ2-5, is as follows: GAGVSQSPSNKVTEKGKDVELRCDPISGHTALYWYRQSLGQGLEFLIYFQGNSAPDKSGLPSDRFSAERTGGSVSTLTIQRTQQEDSAVYLCASSLVDRGQETQYFGPGTRLLVL.

The gene calls are TRBV11-2 and TRBJ2-7; tentatively, D is TRBD2 (5 bases). Between the trimmed V and J ends, which lost 8 bases and 0 bases, there was a span of 8 bases. The germline CDR1 and CDR2 sequences are SGHAT and FQNNGV. The CDR3 spans 12 residues. CDR3 sequence: CASEGSSYEQYF. The CDR3 nucleotides are TGTGCCAGCGAGGGATCCTCCTACGAGCAGTACTTC.

The CDR3 here is CATYSSLGGGDIQYF. The CDR3 region has the DNA TGTGCCACCTATTCATCCCTAGGGGGGGGAGACATTCAGTACTTC. This sequence joins TRBV28 and TRBJ2-4; possible D gene TRBD2, 7 bases. V was pared by 10 bases and J by 8 bases, with 24 bases between. Per the germline V gene, CDR1 is MDHEN and CDR2 is SYDVKM. The CDR3 runs 15 residues.